One sample yielded the 27 T cell receptor beta chains listed below, sequenced in a study of vaccination and CD4 T cells after COVID-19. Cultured CD4+ T cell DNA underwent sequencing with the Oncomine TCR Beta short-read assay. TCRdb used MiXCR to reprocess the PCR reads, holding one entry per CDR3 protein. Here the sample spans roughly 16,000 distinct CDR3 sequences, roughly 56% being singletons. For these receptors, no antigen is known. Regarding treatment: roughly 11-day PBMC culture with coronavirus spike peptide pools or control peptides (ViraFEST assay). Material: cultured CD4+ T cells from blood, obtained after SARS-CoV-2 vaccination. The receptors shown here come from a human donor with COVID-19.

The genes are TRBV6-2 or TRBV6-3 and TRBJ2-7; 7 bases line up with TRBD1. CDR1 is MNHEY, CDR2 SVGEGT, per germline. V lost 0 bases, J lost 0 bases, and 5 bases stayed unmatched. The CDR3 is 16 amino acids. Written as DNA, the CDR3 is TGTGCCAGCAGTTACTCGAGTGGGACAGCCTCCTACGAGCAGTACTTC. It specifies CASSYSSGTASYEQYF.

This clonotype has just a few counts. V and J are TRBV7-6 and TRBJ1-6; TRBD1 matches 8 bases. The V and J ends lost 0 bases and 9 bases, in that order; junction bases with no gene match: 1. The CDR3 loop spans 14 amino acids. Germline V gene lookup returns CDR1 SGHVS and CDR2 FNYEAQ. The CDR3 bases are TGTGCCAGCAGCTTAGCTGGACAGGGTTCACCCCTCCACTTT. Its protein is CASSLAGQGSPLHF.

The gene calls are TRBV20-1 and TRBJ2-2; unclear D gene. The CDR3 length is 12 residues. Trimming took 7 bases from V and 4 from J, leaving 10 bases between them. Germline CDR1 is DFQATT and CDR2 is SNEGSKA (reference sequence). Written as DNA, the CDR3 is TGCAGTGTTCTGCCGACCACCGGGGAGCTGTTTTTT. Amino acid sequence: CSVLPTTGELFF.

This clonotype turned up a few times. The rearrangement links TRBV20-1 to TRBJ1-5; 9 positions agree with TRBD1. The CDR3 runs to 12 residues. Per germline, CDR1 DFQATT and CDR2 SNEGSKA (reference sequence). CDR3 sequence (DNA): TGCATTAGGACAGGGGATTATCAGCCCCAGCATTTT. Protein: CIRTGDYQPQHF.

This clonotype was detected a few times. V and J are TRBV20-1 and TRBJ1-1, with 8 bases matching TRBD1. Germline CDR1 is DFQATT and CDR2 is SNEGSKA (reference sequence). The trim removed 6 bases at V and 3 bases at J, leaving 6 bases unmatched. CDR3 length: 13 residues. CDR3 residues: CSATQGADTEAFF. CDR3 bases: TGCAGTGCAACCCAGGGGGCGGACACTGAAGCTTTCTTT.

About this clonotype: One end of the junction fails to match germline, which may point to a read error. As DNA, the CDR3 is TGTGCTAGCAGCATCAGACCTAGCTACGAGCAGTACTTC. Its protein product is CASSIRPSYEQYF. The J gene is TRBJ2-7, the V gene TRBV7-6; D ambiguous. This CDR3 region has 13 residues. The germline V gene encodes CDR1 SGHVS and CDR2 FNYEAQ.

V and J are TRBV5-1 and TRBJ2-7; possibly TRBD1 or TRBD2 for D (6 bases each). Germline V gene lookup returns CDR1 SGHRS and CDR2 YFSETQ. The CDR3 contains 14 residues. V was pared by 5 bases and J by 3 bases, with 15 bases between. The CDR3 is CASRGGSARYEQYF. CDR3 coding DNA: TGCGCCAGCAGGGGGGGCTCGGCCCGCTACGAGCAGTACTTC. Full variable domain (remainder filled in from reference TRBV5-1 and TRBJ2-7): KAGVTQTPRYLIKTRGQQVTLSCSPISGHRSVSWYQQTPGQGLQFLFEYFSETQRNKGNFPGRFSGRQFSNSRSEMNVSTLELGDSALYLCASRGGSARYEQYFGPGTRLTVT.

The V and J genes are TRBV5-3 and TRBJ2-5, with a weak D call TRBD2 (5 bases). TRBV5-3 is identified as an open reading frame with a role that is uncertain. Trimming removed 5 bases from V and 2 bases from J, with 10 bases in between. The CDR3 covers 13 residues. Written as DNA, the CDR3 is TGTGCCAGAAGGGACTCCCGACAAGAGACCCAGTACTTC. Translating gives CARRDSRQETQYF.

This clonotype was detected a few times. V and J are TRBV30 and TRBJ1-5, with D perhaps matching TRBD1 (6 bases). Trimming stripped 5 bases from V and 7 bases from J, with 12 bases between. Germline-derived CDR1 and CDR2 are GTSNPN and SVGIG (reference sequence). The CDR3 is made up of 12 amino acids. As DNA, the CDR3 is TGTGCCTGGCCGGACAGAGGACAGCCCCAGCATTTT. Protein product: CAWPDRGQPQHF.

This clonotype occurred a few times. The chain combines TRBV28 with TRBJ1-2; the D gene is possibly TRBD1 (5 bases). The CDR3 is made up of 13 amino acids. With 5 bases removed from V and 4 bases from J, the gap between germline ends came to 11 bases. Germline V gene lookup returns CDR1 MDHEN and CDR2 SYDVKM. The DNA of the CDR3 is TGTGCCAGCAGTCCCGGGGGGAGCTATGGCTACACCTTC. Translation: CASSPGGSYGYTF.

This chain uses TRBV7-3 with TRBJ1-6, with 7 positions matching TRBD1. This CDR3 has 14 residues. Germline CDR1 and CDR2: SGHTA and FQGTGA. V gave up 5 bases and J gave up 7 bases; unmatched junction bases: 5. The CDR3 DNA is TGTGCCAGCAGCACGGGACAGACAAATTCACCCCTCCACTTT. It encodes CASSTGQTNSPLHF.

This clonotype was picked up a small number of times. J is TRBJ1-5 and V is TRBV2; TRBD1 might be the D (6 bases). The V and J ends lost 6 bases and 1 base respectively, with 16 bases between them. This CDR3 is built from 16 residues. Germline lookup yields CDR1 SNHLY and CDR2 FYNNEI. CDR3 in DNA: TGTGCCAGCAGCCTCCCTAGGGGGAACAGCAATCAGCCCCAGCATTTT. It encodes CASSLPRGNSNQPQHF.

This clonotype was counted a few times. The chain employs TRBV20-1 and TRBJ1-6, with a weak D call TRBD1 (5 bases). This CDR3 spans 15 amino acids. V was pared by 8 bases and J by 10 bases, with 24 bases between. Germline lookup yields CDR1 DFQATT and CDR2 SNEGSKA (reference sequence). The CDR3: CSPSAEGERGSPLHF. The DNA of the CDR3 is TGCAGTCCCTCAGCAGAAGGGGAACGCGGATCACCCCTCCACTTT.

On this clonotype: Mismatch with germline at one junction end may stem from a read error. The DNA of the CDR3 is TGCAGCGCTAGAACTTTCGGGACTAGCGGGGTGTCCCGCCAGTACTTC. Amino acids: CSARTFGTSGVSRQYF. The chain combines TRBV20-1 with TRBJ2-5; TRBD2 matches at 13 bases. Per germline, CDR1 DFQATT and CDR2 SNEGSKA (reference sequence). The CDR3 runs to 16 residues.

The genes are TRBV4-3 and TRBJ1-2; weak D call: TRBD1 (6 bases). Germline CDR1 LGHNA, CDR2 YSLEER. Trimming shortened V by 4 bases and J by 0 bases, and 9 bases separated the two germline ends. CDR3 length equals 14 residues. DNA for the CDR3: TGCGCCAGCAGCCCGGAGGGGGCTAACTATGGCTACACCTTC. Translated: CASSPEGANYGYTF.

The CDR3 spells CASSMAPGEGRTEAFF. The CDR3 DNA follows: TGTGCCAGTAGTATGGCCCCAGGGGAGGGGCGCACTGAAGCTTTCTTT. The chain employs TRBV19 and TRBJ1-1, with D possibly matching TRBD1 (6 bases). Trimming cost V 3 bases and J 4 bases, with 18 bases left between them. Germline CDR1 is LNHDA and CDR2 is SQIVND (reference sequence). The CDR3 has 16 residues.

In its sample, this clonotype was seen once. The V and J genes are TRBV2 and TRBJ2-3; 10 bases line up with TRBD1. With 7 bases clipped from V and 6 bases from J, the junction kept 7 bases outside the gene matches. This CDR3 comprises 14 residues. The germline V gene has CDR1 SNHLY and CDR2 FYNNEI. This CDR3 reads CASTGTGVLDTQYF. The CDR3 nucleotides are TGTGCCAGCACCGGGACAGGGGTTTTGGATACGCAGTATTTT.

This clonotype came up a few times. The chain recombines TRBV6-1 with TRBJ2-2; the match to TRBD2 covers 12 bases. The length of the CDR3 is 17 residues. V lost 6 bases and J lost 3; bases outside the gene matches: 8. CDR1 and CDR2 (germline): MNHNS, SASEGT. The DNA of the CDR3 is TGTGCCAGCAGCCCGACTAGCGGGGGATCGGACACCGGGGAGCTGTTTTTT. It yields the protein CASSPTSGGSDTGELFF.

This clonotype was detected a few times. The V and J genes are TRBV6-1 and TRBJ2-1; 8 bases line up with TRBD2. The J segment lost 6 bases and the V segment lost 8 bases, leaving 3 bases of the junction unmatched. CDR3 length equals 12 residues. Germline CDR1 is MNHNS and CDR2 is SASEGT. This chain's CDR3 is CASEGTSNEQFF. DNA of the CDR3: TGTGCCAGCGAGGGGACTAGCAATGAGCAGTTCTTC.

The table lists this clonotype with a count of one. The chain combines TRBV4-1 with TRBJ2-5; D possibly corresponds to TRBD1 (6 bases). Between the trimmed V and J ends, which lost 1 base and 2 bases, there was a span of 11 bases. The V gene's germline CDR1 is MGHRA and CDR2 YSYEKL. The CDR3 runs to 15 residues. The chain's CDR3 is CASSQVAGVQETQYF. DNA of the CDR3: TGCGCCAGCAGCCAAGTCGCAGGGGTACAAGAGACCCAGTACTTC.

CDR3 nucleotides: TGTGCCAGCATAGGTCAGGACAACTATGGCTACACCTTC. It is translated as CASIGQDNYGYTF. This rearrangement joins TRBV6-1 to TRBJ1-2; D is uncertain. The CDR3 extends over 13 amino acids. The ends were cut back, 7 bases at V and 2 bases at J, with 11 bases in the middle. Germline V gene lookup returns CDR1 MNHNS and CDR2 SASEGT.

The V gene is TRBV2, the J gene TRBJ2-5; no clear D gene. V dropped 4 bases and J dropped 1 base, with 7 bases sitting between them. CDR1 and CDR2 (germline): SNHLY, FYNNEI. The CDR3 extends over 13 amino acids. Written as DNA, the CDR3 is TGTGCCAGCAGTGGACACTCCCAAGAGACCCAGTACTTC. Translating it yields CASSGHSQETQYF.

This rearrangement joins TRBV19 to TRBJ2-2, with TRBD2 matching 7 bases. The CDR3 has 15 residues. Trimming at V came to 3 bases and at J to 3 bases, leaving 4 bases not matched to a gene. Germline-derived CDR1 and CDR2 are LNHDA and SQIVND (reference sequence). CDR3 residues: CASSMEGGDTGELFF. The DNA of the CDR3 is TGTGCCAGTAGTATGGAGGGAGGGGACACCGGGGAGCTGTTTTTT.

The chain has TRBV11-2 and TRBJ1-1; D remains ambiguous. This CDR3 is 12 amino acids long. Germline V gives CDR1 SGHAT, CDR2 FQNNGV. Trimming shortened V by 5 bases and J by 7 bases, and 11 bases separated the two germline ends. The CDR3 loop is CASSGGVVEAFF. In DNA, the CDR3 is TGTGCCAGCAGCGGAGGAGTAGTTGAAGCTTTCTTT.

This rearrangement joins TRBV5-4 to TRBJ1-2; a weak D match, TRBD1 (6 bases). There are 14 residues in the CDR3. The germline V and J ends were trimmed by 0 bases and 1 base, with 7 bases remaining between them. Germline loops: CDR1 SGHNT, CDR2 YYREEE (reference sequence). CDR3 amino acids: CASSLEGGNYGYTF. The CDR3 nucleotides are TGTGCCAGCAGCTTGGAGGGGGGTAACTATGGCTACACCTTC.

The rearrangement joins TRBV12-3 or TRBV12-4 to TRBJ1-6, with TRBD1 identical over 7 bases. V shed 5 bases, J shed 6 bases, and the junction held 7 bases outside the gene matches. The CDR3 sequence is 15 residues long. For the CDR3, the DNA is TGTGCCAGCAGTCGGGGGGACAGAACTAATTCACCCCTCCACTTT. Protein sequence: CASSRGDRTNSPLHF.

V and J are TRBV11-3 and TRBJ2-5; 9 nucleotides match TRBD2. V lost 6 bases, J lost 5 bases, and 7 bases stayed unmatched. The CDR3 consists of 14 residues. Germline V gene sequence: CDR1 SGHNT, CDR2 YENEEA. For the CDR3, the DNA is TGTGCCAGCAGTGATAGCGGGGGCACGGAGACCCAGTACTTC. Translation: CASSDSGGTETQYF.